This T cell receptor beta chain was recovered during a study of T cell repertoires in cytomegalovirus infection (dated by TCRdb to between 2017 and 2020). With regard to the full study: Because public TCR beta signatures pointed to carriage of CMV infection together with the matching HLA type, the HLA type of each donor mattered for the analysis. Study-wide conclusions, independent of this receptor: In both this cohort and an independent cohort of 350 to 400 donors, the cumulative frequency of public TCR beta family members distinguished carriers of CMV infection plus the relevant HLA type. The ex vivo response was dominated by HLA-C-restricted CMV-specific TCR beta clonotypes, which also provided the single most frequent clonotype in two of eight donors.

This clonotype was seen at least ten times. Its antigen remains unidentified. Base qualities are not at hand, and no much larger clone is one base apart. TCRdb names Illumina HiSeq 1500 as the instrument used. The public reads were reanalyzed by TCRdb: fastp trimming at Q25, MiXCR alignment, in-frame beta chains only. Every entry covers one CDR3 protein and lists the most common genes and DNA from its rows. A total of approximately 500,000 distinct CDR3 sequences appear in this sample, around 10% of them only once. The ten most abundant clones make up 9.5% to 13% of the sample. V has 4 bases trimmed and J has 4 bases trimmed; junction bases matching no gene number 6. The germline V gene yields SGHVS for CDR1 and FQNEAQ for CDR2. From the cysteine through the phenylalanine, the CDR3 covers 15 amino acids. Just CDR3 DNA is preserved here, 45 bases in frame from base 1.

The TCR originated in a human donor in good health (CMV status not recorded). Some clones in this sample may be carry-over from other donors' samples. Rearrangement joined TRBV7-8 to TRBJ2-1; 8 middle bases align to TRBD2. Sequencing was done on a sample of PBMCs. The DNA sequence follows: TGTGCCAGCAGCTCCAGACTAGCGCGGTACAATGAGCAGTTCTTC. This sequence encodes CASSSRLARYNEQFF.